This paragraph reports one TCR beta chain. Its antigen is still unknown. The CDR3 is 16 residues long. The authors isolated total RNA from whole blood without sorting T cells. Nested PCRs of roughly 17 and 9 cycles, two in total, were run on TCRalpha and TCRbeta cDNA. TCRdb reprocessed the 5' RACE reads and keeps a single row for each CDR3 protein, giving no DNA. This sample carries about 450,000 distinct CDR3 sequences, with 2% to 2.5% going to the ten biggest clones. This entry belongs to a study of monozygotic twins with inflammatory bowel disease. The study, taken as a whole, reports: Whereas healthy co-twins had higher TCRbeta diversity (inverse Simpson), IBD patients had lower diversity. Patient repertoires may carry noise from differing immunosuppressive treatments.

The sequence derives from a human donor with ulcerative colitis or Crohn's disease, or a healthy co-twin of an affected twin (not recorded which). Sequencing input: blood. V usage is TRBV12-3 or TRBV12-4 and J usage is TRBJ2-3; TCRdb names TRBD1, which stays unverified in the absence of DNA. This chain's CDR3 is CASSFHPGSGTDTQYF.